This T cell receptor (beta chain) was recovered during a study of T and B cells in COVID-19 patients. At the level of the study: Blood was sampled from COVID-19 patients who were either actively infected or recovered. Of under 25 active-infection patients, 12 were critically ill with mechanical ventilation or extracorporeal membrane oxygenation. Findings and caveats of the study: Patients with COVID-19 reportedly showed strongly skewed T cell receptor beta variable and joining gene usage. Few blood samples existed from mildly ill patients during symptoms or early in severe cases.

This CDR3 contains 13 residues. The J segment lost 2 bases and the V segment lost 7 bases, leaving 6 bases of the junction unmatched. Per germline, CDR1 SQVTM and CDR2 ANQGSEA. Blood genomic DNA input for TRB amplification was about 240-550 ng. Details on this clonotype: No antigen is known for it.

Multiplex PCR with BIOMED2 TRB-A/B primer pools amplified TRB rearrangements. TCRdb called the multiplex PCR reads again in MiXCR, with one record for every CDR3 protein. Of approximately 5,800 distinct CDR3 sequences detected, about 26% appear once; the ten largest clones hold more than 10%. The sequenced sample was blood. The chain joins TRBV29-1 to TRBJ2-7; 9 bases align to TRBD2. The sequence derives from a human donor with active COVID-19. The CDR3 loop reads CSALSGGPYEQYF. The CDR3 DNA is TGCAGCGCCTTGAGCGGGGGGCCCTACGAGCAGTACTTC.